Listed below are T cell receptor beta chains from one sample, sequenced in a study of cytomegalovirus exposure and HLA in healthy donors. Profiling relied on immunoSEQ multiplex PCR, and the TCRdb table lists in-frame clones only, not all of them. The repertoire has some 160,000 clones, around 77% of them found once; the top ten carry over 2%. Input material: PBMCs. The receptors derive from a man aged 55 to 70 in good health and CMV-seronegative. Each CDR3 is given with its conserved first and last residue. The D gene is left open where the match is weak. A clone size is listed for some rows: how often the clone was seen (once, few, many), or a class if it is expanded.

clone_size	v_call	j_call	d_call	cdr3_aa	cdr3_nt
once	TRBV10-1	TRBJ2-5	TRBD1	CASSNPGGETQYF	TGCGCCAGCAGTAACCCAGGGGGCGAGACCCAGTACTTC
once	TRBV9	TRBJ2-2	.	CASSAQSPGELFF	TGTGCCAGCAGCGCCCAGTCACCCGGGGAGCTGTTTTTT
.	TRBV2	TRBJ1-6	TRBD1	CASSAFNSGGPNSPLHF	TGTGCCAGCAGCGCCTTCAACTCAGGGGGCCCGAATTCACCCCTCCACTTT
.	TRBV5-1	TRBJ2-5	TRBD2	CASSLAGGGAGETQYF	TGCGCCAGCAGCTTGGCCGGCGGGGGGGCCGGGGAGACCCAGTACTTC
.	TRBV5-1	TRBJ1-1	.	CASSFGGGTEAFF	TGCGCCAGCAGCTTCGGCGGGGGCACTGAAGCTTTCTTT
.	TRBV5-4	TRBJ1-2	TRBD1	CASSLQTGTGKVYGYTF	TGTGCCAGCAGCTTGCAAACTGGGACAGGGAAGGTCTATGGCTACACCTTC
.	TRBV27	TRBJ2-5	TRBD1	CASSPLSGQGPQETQYF	TGTGCCAGCAGTCCACTCTCCGGACAGGGGCCGCAGGAGACCCAGTACTTC
.	TRBV7-9	TRBJ2-7	TRBD1	CASSFVSHTDRVWEQYF	TGTGCCAGCAGCTTTGTATCCCACACAGACAGGGTGTGGGAGCAGTACTTC
.	TRBV7-6	TRBJ2-7	.	CASSPAGRNYEQYF	TGTGCCAGCAGCCCCGCGGGACGCAACTACGAGCAGTACTTC
.	TRBV5-4	TRBJ2-3	TRBD2	CASSLDSGGGAPDTQYF	TGTGCCAGCAGCTTGGACTCGGGCGGGGGGGCCCCCGATACGCAGTATTTT
.	TRBV7-9	TRBJ2-1	.	CASSLDGGVYNEQFF	TGTGCCAGCAGCTTAGACGGGGGAGTCTACAATGAGCAGTTCTTC
.	TRBV14	TRBJ1-2	.	CASSSVGRYGYPF	TGTGCCAGCAGCTCAGTGGGGAGGTATGGCTACCCCTTC
.	TRBV27	TRBJ1-1	.	CASSSGFETEAFF	TGTGCCAGCAGCTCAGGGTTTGAAACTGAAGCTTTCTTT
.	TRBV18	TRBJ1-4	TRBD1	CASSPRDRGYKLFF	TGTGCCAGCTCACCCCGGGACAGGGGGTATAAACTGTTTTTT
.	TRBV18	TRBJ1-5	.	CASSRGGSLNQPQHF	TGTGCCAGCTCCCGGGGCGGGAGTCTTAATCAGCCCCAGCATTTT
.	TRBV7-2	TRBJ2-3	TRBD1	CASSYGTGRDTQYF	TGTGCCAGCAGCTACGGGACAGGGCGCGATACGCAGTATTTT
.	TRBV28	TRBJ2-2	.	CASSLAAADTGELFF	TGTGCCAGCAGTTTAGCGGCAGCCGACACCGGGGAGCTGTTTTTT
.	TRBV4-1	TRBJ1-1	TRBD1	CASSHAGTGGWWAFF	TGCGCCAGCAGCCACGCAGGGACAGGGGGTTGGTGGGCTTTCTTT
.	TRBV18	TRBJ2-7	.	CASSPIRELVHEQYF	TGTGCCAGCTCACCAATCAGGGAACTCGTCCACGAGCAGTACTTC
.	TRBV28	TRBJ1-4	.	CASSRRQEVFEKLFF	TGTGCCAGCAGTCGGCGACAGGAGGTTTTTGAAAAACTGTTTTTT
.	TRBV6-6	TRBJ1-2	.	CASSRGGWGGGYTF	TGTGCCAGCAGTAGAGGGGGATGGGGCGGCGGCTACACCTTC
.	TRBV10-3	TRBJ1-1	.	CAISESAGVGTEAFF	TGTGCCATCAGTGAGTCGGCAGGGGTCGGCACTGAAGCTTTCTTT
.	TRBV7-2	TRBJ1-6	.	CASSLTLRSSPLHF	TGTGCCAGCAGCTTAACCCTTCGGAGTTCACCCCTCCACTTT
.	TRBV5-1	TRBJ2-3	TRBD2	CASSLELSGGSTDTQYF	TGCGCCAGCAGCTTGGAACTTAGCGGGGGGAGCACAGATACGCAGTATTTT
.	TRBV29-1	TRBJ1-2	TRBD1	CSARKDREENGYPF	TGCAGCGCCCGAAAAGACAGGGAAGAAAATGGCTACCCCTTC
.	TRBV19	TRBJ2-1	TRBD2	CASSRLAGVGYNEQFF	TGTGCCAGTAGCCGACTAGCGGGAGTGGGCTACAATGAGCAGTTCTTC
.	TRBV6-1	TRBJ1-1	.	CASSSLQGAVAEAFF	TGTGCCAGCAGTTCCTTGCAGGGCGCGGTTGCTGAAGCTTTCTTT
.	TRBV5-4	TRBJ1-2	TRBD1	CASSLETGVAYGYTF	TGTGCCAGCAGCTTGGAGACAGGGGTGGCCTATGGCTACACCTTC
few	TRBV5-4	TRBJ2-5	TRBD1	CASSLVGQGRETQYF	TGTGCCAGCAGCTTAGTGGGACAGGGGAGAGAGACCCAGTACTTC
.	TRBV5-1	TRBJ1-1	.	CASSLAGPSGTEAFF	TGCGCCAGCAGCTTGGCCGGACCCTCGGGGACTGAAGCTTTCTTT
.	TRBV28	TRBJ1-2	.	CASSPVHREANYGYTF	TGTGCCAGCAGCCCCGTCCACAGGGAAGCTAACTATGGCTACACCTTC
.	TRBV6-1	TRBJ2-7	.	CASSEVAGQSYEQYF	TGTGCCAGCAGTGAAGTCGCGGGACAGTCCTACGAGCAGTACTTC